This TCR beta chain was recorded in a study of blood T cell repertoires in COVID-19. TCRdb's table, derived via immunoSEQ multiplex PCR, lists solely in-frame clones and lacks some. The sample has roughly 20,000 clones; just under 90% are singletons. The V gene's germline CDR1 is MRHNA and CDR2 SNTAGT. The V and J ends lost 2 bases and 1 base, in that order; junction bases with no gene match: 0. The CDR3 totals 15 residues. The rearrangement links TRBV6-4 to TRBJ2-3, with TRBD1 identical over 10 bases. The sequence came from a human donor in a cohort sampled during active COVID-19. The sample comprised peripheral blood. Here the CDR3 DNA reads TGTGCCAGCAGTGACGGGACAGGGGGCACAGATACGCAGTATTTT. Translated, it gives CASSDGTGGTDTQYF.